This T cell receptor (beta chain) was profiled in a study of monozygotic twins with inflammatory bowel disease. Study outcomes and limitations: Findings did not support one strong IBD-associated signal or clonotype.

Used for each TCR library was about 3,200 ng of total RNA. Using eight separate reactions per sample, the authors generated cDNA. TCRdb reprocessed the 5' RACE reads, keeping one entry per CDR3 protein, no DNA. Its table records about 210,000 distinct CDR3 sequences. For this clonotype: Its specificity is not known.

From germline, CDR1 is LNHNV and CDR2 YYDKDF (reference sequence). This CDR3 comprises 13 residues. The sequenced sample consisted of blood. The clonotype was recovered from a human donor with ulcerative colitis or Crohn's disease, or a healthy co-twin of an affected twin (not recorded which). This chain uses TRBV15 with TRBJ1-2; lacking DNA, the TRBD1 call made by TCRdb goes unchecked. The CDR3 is CATSWDRAYGYTF.